This paragraph reports one T cell receptor beta chain. Antigen specificity is unknown. This record comes from a study of post-analysis software for immune sequencing data. Study background: There were relapsing-remitting, secondary progressive and progressive-relapsing multiple sclerosis among the disease courses included.

TCR beta cDNA libraries had unique molecular identifiers. Between about 1 and 11 million T cells gave rise to 500,000 to 600,000 cDNA molecules. TCRdb reanalysed the PCR reads using MiXCR and keeps one entry per CDR3 protein. The sample lists under 900,000 distinct CDR3 sequences; roughly half were seen once. CDR3 length equals 13 residues. Germline assignment: CDR1 SEHNR and CDR2 FQNEAQ (reference sequence). V was pared by 5 bases and J by 10 bases, with 12 bases between. Whole-study findings and limits: There was significantly lower normalized Chao1 diversity in multiple sclerosis patients than in controls. Relative to controls, patients had a few TRBV segments at higher frequency, with TRBV5-6, TRBV5-1 and TRBV20-1 among these. F measure showed strong co-clustering of same-batch samples.

The TCR comes from a girl aged 10-17 years with multiple sclerosis. Sequencing input: blood. This chain links TRBV7-9 with TRBJ1-6; unclear D gene. CDR3 loop: CASSSLVGSPLHF. CDR3 bases: TGTGCCAGCAGCAGTCTCGTGGGCTCACCCCTCCACTTT.